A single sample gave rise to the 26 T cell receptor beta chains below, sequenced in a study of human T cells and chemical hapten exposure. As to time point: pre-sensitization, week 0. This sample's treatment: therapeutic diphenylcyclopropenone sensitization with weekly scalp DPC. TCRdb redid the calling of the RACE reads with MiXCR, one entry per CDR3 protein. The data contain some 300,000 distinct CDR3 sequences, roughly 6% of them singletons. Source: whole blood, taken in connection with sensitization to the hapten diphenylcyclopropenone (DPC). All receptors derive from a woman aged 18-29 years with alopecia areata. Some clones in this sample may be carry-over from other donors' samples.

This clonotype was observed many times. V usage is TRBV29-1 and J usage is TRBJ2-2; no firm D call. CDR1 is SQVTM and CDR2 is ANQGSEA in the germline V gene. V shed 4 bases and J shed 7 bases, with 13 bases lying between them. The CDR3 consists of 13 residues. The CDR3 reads CSVVFSVHGELFF. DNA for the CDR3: TGCAGCGTTGTATTTTCGGTTCACGGGGAGCTGTTTTTT.

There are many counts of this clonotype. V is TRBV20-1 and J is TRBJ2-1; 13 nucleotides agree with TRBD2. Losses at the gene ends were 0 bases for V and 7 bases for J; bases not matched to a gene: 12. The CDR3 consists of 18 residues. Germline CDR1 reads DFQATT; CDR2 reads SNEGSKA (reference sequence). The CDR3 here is CSARDHGTSGDNRNEQFF. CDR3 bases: TGCAGTGCTAGAGATCACGGGACTAGCGGGGATAACCGGAATGAGCAGTTCTTC.

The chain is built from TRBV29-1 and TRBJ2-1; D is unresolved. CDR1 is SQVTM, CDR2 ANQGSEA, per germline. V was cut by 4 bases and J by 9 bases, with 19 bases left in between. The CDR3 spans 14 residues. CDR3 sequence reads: CSVVAQPGLSEQFF. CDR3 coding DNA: TGCAGCGTTGTGGCCCAGCCCGGGTTGAGTGAGCAGTTCTTC.

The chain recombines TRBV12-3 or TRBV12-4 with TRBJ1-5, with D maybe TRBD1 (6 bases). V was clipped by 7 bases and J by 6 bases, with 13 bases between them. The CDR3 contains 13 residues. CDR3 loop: CASTAGARQPQHF. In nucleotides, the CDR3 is TGTGCCAGCACCGCAGGGGCACGTCAGCCCCAGCATTTT.

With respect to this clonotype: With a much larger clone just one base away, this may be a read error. In DNA form, the CDR3 reads TGTGCCAGCAGCATACTACAGGGACTACACTCAGATACGCAGTATTTT. Translated: CASSILQGLHSDTQYF. The chain carries TRBV7-2 and TRBJ2-3, with a weak D call TRBD2 (7 bases). The V end was cut by 5 bases, the J end by 4 bases, with 19 bases between. The CDR3 totals 16 residues. Germline CDR1 reads SGHTA; CDR2 reads FQGNSA.

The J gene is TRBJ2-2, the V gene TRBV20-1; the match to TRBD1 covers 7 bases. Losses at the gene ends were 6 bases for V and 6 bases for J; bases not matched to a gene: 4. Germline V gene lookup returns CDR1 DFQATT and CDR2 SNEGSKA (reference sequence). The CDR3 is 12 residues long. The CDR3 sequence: CSAPGQPGELFF. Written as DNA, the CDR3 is TGCAGTGCGCCGGGACAGCCCGGGGAGCTGTTTTTT.

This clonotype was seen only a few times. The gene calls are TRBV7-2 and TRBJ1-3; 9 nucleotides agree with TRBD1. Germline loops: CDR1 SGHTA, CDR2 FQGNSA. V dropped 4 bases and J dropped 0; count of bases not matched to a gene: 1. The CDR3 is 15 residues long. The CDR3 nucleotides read TGTGCCAGCAGCTGGGGACAGGGCTCTGGAAACACCATATATTTT. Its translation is CASSWGQGSGNTIYF.

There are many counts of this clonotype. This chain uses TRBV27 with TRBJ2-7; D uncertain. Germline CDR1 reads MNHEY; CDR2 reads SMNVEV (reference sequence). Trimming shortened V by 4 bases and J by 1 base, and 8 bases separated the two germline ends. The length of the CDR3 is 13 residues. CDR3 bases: TGTGCCAGCAGTTCCTCATCATCCTACGAGCAGTACTTC. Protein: CASSSSSSYEQYF.

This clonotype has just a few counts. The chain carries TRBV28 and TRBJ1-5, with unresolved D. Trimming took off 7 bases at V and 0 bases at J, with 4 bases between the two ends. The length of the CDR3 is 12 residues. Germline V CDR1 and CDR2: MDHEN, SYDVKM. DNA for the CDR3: TGTGCCAGCACCAGTAGCAATCAGCCCCAGCATTTT. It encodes CASTSSNQPQHF.

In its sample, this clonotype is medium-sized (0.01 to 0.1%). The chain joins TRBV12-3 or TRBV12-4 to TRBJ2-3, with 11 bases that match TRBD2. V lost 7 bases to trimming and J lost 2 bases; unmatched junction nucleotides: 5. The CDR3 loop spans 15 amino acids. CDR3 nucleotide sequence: TGTGCCAGCACCTATAGCGGGGGGGCCACAGATACGCAGTATTTT. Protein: CASTYSGGATDTQYF.

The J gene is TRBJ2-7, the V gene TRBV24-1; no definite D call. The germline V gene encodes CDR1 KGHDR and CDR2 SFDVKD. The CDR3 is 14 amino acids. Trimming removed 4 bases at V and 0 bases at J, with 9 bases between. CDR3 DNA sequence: TGTGCCACCAGTGACCCCTTCGACTCCTACGAGCAGTACTTC. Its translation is CATSDPFDSYEQYF.

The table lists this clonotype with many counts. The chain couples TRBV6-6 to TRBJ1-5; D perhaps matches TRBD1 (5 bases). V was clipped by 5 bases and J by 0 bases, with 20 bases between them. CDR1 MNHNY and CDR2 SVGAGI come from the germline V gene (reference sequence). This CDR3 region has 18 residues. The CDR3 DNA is TGTGCCAGCAGTCCTCACTCGACCCCGAGGGGTAGCAATCAGCCCCAGCATTTT. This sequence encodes CASSPHSTPRGSNQPQHF.

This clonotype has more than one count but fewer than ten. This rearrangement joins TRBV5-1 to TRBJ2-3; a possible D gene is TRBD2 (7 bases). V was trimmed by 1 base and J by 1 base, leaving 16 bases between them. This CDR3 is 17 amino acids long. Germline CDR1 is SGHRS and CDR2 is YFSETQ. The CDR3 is CASSLRAGGLRTDTQYF. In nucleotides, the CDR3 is TGCGCCAGCAGCTTGAGGGCCGGGGGGCTTCGCACAGATACGCAGTATTTT. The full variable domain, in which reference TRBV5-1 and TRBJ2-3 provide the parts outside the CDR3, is KAGVTQTPRYLIKTRGQQVTLSCSPISGHRSVSWYQQTPGQGLQFLFEYFSETQRNKGNFPGRFSGRQFSNSRSEMNVSTLELGDSALYLCASSLRAGGLRTDTQYFGPGTRLTVL.

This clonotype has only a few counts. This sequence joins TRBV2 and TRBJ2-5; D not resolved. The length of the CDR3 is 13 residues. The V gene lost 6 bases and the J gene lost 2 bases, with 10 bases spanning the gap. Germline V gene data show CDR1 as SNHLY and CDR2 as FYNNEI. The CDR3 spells CASRVELQETQYF. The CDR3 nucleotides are TGTGCCAGCAGGGTGGAGCTTCAAGAGACCCAGTACTTC.

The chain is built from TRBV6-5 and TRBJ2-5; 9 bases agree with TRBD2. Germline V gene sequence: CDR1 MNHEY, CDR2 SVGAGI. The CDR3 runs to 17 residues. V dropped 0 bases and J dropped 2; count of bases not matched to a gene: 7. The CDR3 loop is CASSYSILAGSQETQYF. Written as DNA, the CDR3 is TGTGCCAGCAGTTACTCGATCCTAGCGGGGAGTCAAGAGACCCAGTACTTC.

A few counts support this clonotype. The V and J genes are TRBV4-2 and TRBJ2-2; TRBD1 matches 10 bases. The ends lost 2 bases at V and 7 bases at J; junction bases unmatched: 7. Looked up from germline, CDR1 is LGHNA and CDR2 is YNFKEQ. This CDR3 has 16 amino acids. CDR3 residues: CASSQQTGGANGELFF. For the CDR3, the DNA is TGTGCCAGCAGCCAACAGACAGGGGGCGCAAACGGGGAGCTGTTTTTT.

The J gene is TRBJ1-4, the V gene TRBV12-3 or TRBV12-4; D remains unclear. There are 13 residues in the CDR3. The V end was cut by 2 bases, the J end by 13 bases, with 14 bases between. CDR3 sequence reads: CASSLQDPKTLFF. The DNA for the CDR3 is TGTGCCAGCAGTTTACAGGACCCTAAGACACTGTTTTTT.

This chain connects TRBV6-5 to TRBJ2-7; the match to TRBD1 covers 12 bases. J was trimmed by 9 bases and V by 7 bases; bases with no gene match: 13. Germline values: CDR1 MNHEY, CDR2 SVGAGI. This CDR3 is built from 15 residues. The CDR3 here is CASTIPGQGAVGQYF. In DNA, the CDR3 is TGTGCCAGCACCATTCCGGGACAGGGGGCGGTAGGGCAGTACTTC.

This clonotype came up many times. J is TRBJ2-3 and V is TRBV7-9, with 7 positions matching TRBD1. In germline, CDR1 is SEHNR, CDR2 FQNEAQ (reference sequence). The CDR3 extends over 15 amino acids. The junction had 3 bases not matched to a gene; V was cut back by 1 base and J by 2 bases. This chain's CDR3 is CASSLGTGDTDTQYF. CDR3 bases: TGTGCCAGCAGCTTAGGGACAGGAGACACAGATACGCAGTATTTT.

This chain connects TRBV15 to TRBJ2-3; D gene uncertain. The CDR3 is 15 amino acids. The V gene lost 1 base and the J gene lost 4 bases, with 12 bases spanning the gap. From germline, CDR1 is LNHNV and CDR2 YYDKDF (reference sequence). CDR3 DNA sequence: TGTGCCACCAGCAGAGCTGAAGGTATGGCAGATACGCAGTATTTT. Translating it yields CATSRAEGMADTQYF.

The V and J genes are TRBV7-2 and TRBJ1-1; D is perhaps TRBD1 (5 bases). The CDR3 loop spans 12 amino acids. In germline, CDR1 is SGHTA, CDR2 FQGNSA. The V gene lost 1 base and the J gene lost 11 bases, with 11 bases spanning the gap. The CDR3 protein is CASSLVGAHAFF. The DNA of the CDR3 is TGTGCCAGCAGCTTAGTAGGGGCGCATGCTTTCTTT.

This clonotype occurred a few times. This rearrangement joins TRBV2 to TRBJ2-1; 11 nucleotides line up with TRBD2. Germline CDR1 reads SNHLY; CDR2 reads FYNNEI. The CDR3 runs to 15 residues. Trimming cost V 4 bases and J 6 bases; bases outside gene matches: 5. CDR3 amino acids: CASSGGTSGLNEQFF. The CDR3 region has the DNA TGTGCCAGCAGTGGCGGGACTAGCGGCCTCAATGAGCAGTTCTTC. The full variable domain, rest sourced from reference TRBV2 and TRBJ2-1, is EPEVTQTPSHQVTQMGQEVILRCVPISNHLYFYWYRQILGQKVEFLVSFYNNEISEKSEIFDDQFSVERPDGSNFTLKIRSTKLEDSAMYFCASSGGTSGLNEQFFGPGTRLTVL.

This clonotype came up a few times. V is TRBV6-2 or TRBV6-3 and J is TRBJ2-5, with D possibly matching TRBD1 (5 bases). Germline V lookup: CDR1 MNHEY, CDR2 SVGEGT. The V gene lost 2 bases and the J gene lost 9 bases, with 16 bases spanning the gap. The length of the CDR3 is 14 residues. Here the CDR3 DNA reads TGTGCCAGCAGTTACGGGGCGGCTAAGTGGGCCCAGTACTTC. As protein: CASSYGAAKWAQYF.

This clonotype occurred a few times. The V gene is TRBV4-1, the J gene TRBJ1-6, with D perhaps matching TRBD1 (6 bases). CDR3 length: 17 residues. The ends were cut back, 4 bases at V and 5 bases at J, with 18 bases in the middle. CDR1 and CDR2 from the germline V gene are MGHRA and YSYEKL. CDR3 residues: CASSPGGLEAHNSPLHF. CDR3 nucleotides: TGCGCCAGCAGCCCTGGGGGCCTTGAGGCGCATAATTCACCCCTCCACTTT.

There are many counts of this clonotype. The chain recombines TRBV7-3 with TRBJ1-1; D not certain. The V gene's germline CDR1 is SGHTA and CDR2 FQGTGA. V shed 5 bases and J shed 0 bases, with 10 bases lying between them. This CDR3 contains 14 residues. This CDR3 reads CASSPTGMNTEAFF. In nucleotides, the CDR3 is TGTGCCAGCAGCCCGACGGGCATGAACACTGAAGCTTTCTTT.

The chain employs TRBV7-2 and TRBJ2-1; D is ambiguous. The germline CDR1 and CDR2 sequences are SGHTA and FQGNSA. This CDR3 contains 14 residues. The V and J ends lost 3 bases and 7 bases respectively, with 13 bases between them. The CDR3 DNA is TGTGCCAGCAGCTTCTCAACGGTTGGAAATGAGCAGTTCTTC. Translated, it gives CASSFSTVGNEQFF.